These 29 T cell receptor beta chains originate from one sample sequenced in a study of blood T cell repertoires in COVID-19. The assay was immunoSEQ multiplex PCR, and TCRdb's table has in-frame clones only and misses some. The repertoire has 250,000 to 350,000 clones, around 89% of them found once; the top ten carry approximately 6%. What was sequenced was peripheral blood. These receptors were obtained from a woman aged 45-59 years with COVID-19, enrolled during active disease.

This rearrangement joins TRBV12-5 to TRBJ1-1; D perhaps matches TRBD1 (5 bases). Trimming took 1 base from V and 9 from J, leaving 12 bases between them. The CDR3 runs 13 residues. Germline CDR1 LGHNT, CDR2 FRNRAP. The CDR3 region is CASGLAEGLKAFF. DNA of the CDR3: TGTGCTAGTGGTTTGGCGGAGGGGTTGAAAGCTTTCTTT.

This chain joins TRBV15 and TRBJ1-4, with 7 nucleotides matching TRBD1. The junction had 6 bases not matched to a gene; V was cut back by 5 bases and J by 6 bases. CDR1 and CDR2 from the germline V gene are LNHNV and YYDKDF (reference sequence). The CDR3 has 14 amino acids. The CDR3 loop is CATSGHRGYEKLFF. CDR3 sequence (DNA): TGTGCCACCAGCGGCCACAGGGGCTATGAAAAACTGTTTTTT.

The chain recombines TRBV28 with TRBJ2-7, with 8 bases identical to TRBD1. CDR1 and CDR2 (germline): MDHEN, SYDVKM. The CDR3 length is 16 residues. With 7 bases clipped from V and 1 base from J, the junction kept 12 bases outside the gene matches. The CDR3 region is CASTPTIGQGSYEQYF. In DNA form, the CDR3 reads TGTGCCAGCACCCCAACTATCGGACAGGGTTCCTACGAGCAGTACTTC.

The chain links TRBV5-6 to TRBJ2-5; D ambiguous. Germline values: CDR1 SGHDT, CDR2 YYEEEE. V dropped 1 base and J dropped 0 bases, with 7 bases sitting between them. This CDR3 comprises 14 residues. The CDR3 loop reads CASSLTANQETQYF. The CDR3 nucleotides are TGTGCCAGCAGCTTGACAGCTAACCAAGAGACCCAGTACTTC. Supplemented by reference TRBV5-6 and TRBJ2-5, the full variable domain reads DAGVTQSPTHLIKTRGQQVTLRCSPKSGHDTVSWYQQALGQGPQFIFQYYEEEERQRGNFPDRFSGHQFPNYSSELNVNALLLGDSALYLCASSLTANQETQYFGPGTRLLVL.

The chain uses TRBV27 and TRBJ1-5, with TRBD1 as a possible D gene (6 bases). Trimming took off 3 bases at V and 2 bases at J, with 14 bases between the two ends. This CDR3 region has 16 residues. Germline V CDR1 and CDR2: MNHEY, SMNVEV (reference sequence). The CDR3 coding sequence is TGTGCCAGCAGTTTTACAGGGTTTGGTGGCAATCAGCCCCAGCATTTT. Encoded protein: CASSFTGFGGNQPQHF.

The DNA of the CDR3 is TGTGCCAGCAGCAGAGGGGGGGGCCGGGGCAATCAGCCCCAGCATTTT. Translating it yields CASSRGGGRGNQPQHF. The V and J genes are TRBV7-2 and TRBJ1-5, with D possibly matching TRBD1 (6 bases). The V and J ends lost 5 bases and 2 bases respectively, with 16 bases between them. The V gene's germline CDR1 is SGHTA and CDR2 FQGNSA. The CDR3 consists of 16 residues.

The chain combines TRBV7-2 with TRBJ1-2, with 7 bases fitting TRBD1. The CDR3 runs to 12 residues. Germline V gene sequence: CDR1 SGHTA, CDR2 FQGNSA. Trimming cost V 5 bases and J 14 bases; bases outside gene matches: 11. The CDR3 DNA follows: TGTGCCAGCAGCATGGACAGGTGGGGCGAAACCTTC. Its translation: CASSMDRWGETF.

The rearrangement joins TRBV14 to TRBJ2-5, with TRBD2 matching over 8 bases. J was trimmed by 5 bases and V by 6 bases; bases with no gene match: 8. Germline loops: CDR1 SGHDN, CDR2 FVKESK. This CDR3 comprises 14 residues. As DNA, the CDR3 is TGTGCCAGCAGTCGAAGCGGGAGCGGTGAGACCCAGTACTTC. Translation: CASSRSGSGETQYF.

The chain uses TRBV29-1 and TRBJ2-5; D not certain. This CDR3 comprises 13 residues. In germline, CDR1 is SQVTM, CDR2 ANQGSEA. V was shortened by 3 bases and J by 4 bases, with 12 bases between the two germline ends. CDR3 sequence (DNA): TGCAGCGTTGATCCAGGTGGTAGAGAGACCCAGTACTTC. It is translated as CSVDPGGRETQYF.

The CDR3 DNA reads as TGTGCCAGCAGTCGGGTCAGGGTCTCGGCAAGGTCCTACAATGAGCAGTTCTTC. Its protein is CASSRVRVSARSYNEQFF. The rearrangement links TRBV27 to TRBJ2-1; a possible D gene is TRBD1 (5 bases). V dropped 5 bases and J dropped 1 base, with 21 bases sitting between them. This CDR3 comprises 18 residues. Germline V gene data show CDR1 as MNHEY and CDR2 as SMNVEV (reference sequence).

This chain connects TRBV7-2 to TRBJ2-1; 13 nucleotides align to TRBD2. Germline V lookup: CDR1 SGHTA, CDR2 FQGNSA. The CDR3 consists of 15 residues. V was clipped by 3 bases and J by 8 bases; unmatched bases: 4. This CDR3 reads CASSFGLAGVYEQFF. CDR3 sequence (DNA): TGTGCCAGCAGCTTCGGACTAGCGGGAGTGTATGAGCAGTTCTTC.

The CDR3 bases are TGTGCCAGTAGTATCGGGGGGAGCCCTACCGGTTCACCCCTCCACTTT. Protein: CASSIGGSPTGSPLHF. The rearrangement joins TRBV19 to TRBJ1-6, with TRBD1 as a possible D gene (5 bases). This CDR3 has 16 amino acids. Trimming cost V 3 bases and J 9 bases, with 18 bases left between them. Germline V gene lookup returns CDR1 LNHDA and CDR2 SQIVND (reference sequence).

For the CDR3, the DNA is TGTGCCAGAAGCTTGCTAAGACAGGGCTTTGGTTCACCCCTCCACTTT. This gives the protein CARSLLRQGFGSPLHF. This chain connects TRBV5-3 to TRBJ1-6; 7 bases agree with TRBD1. TRBV5-3 is noted as an ORF with a role that remains uncertain. The V gene end was trimmed by 1 base and the J gene end by 9 bases; junction bases not matched to a gene: 10. This CDR3 contains 16 residues.

The chain joins TRBV2 to TRBJ1-2, with D unresolved. This CDR3 region has 12 residues. Per the germline V gene, CDR1 is SNHLY and CDR2 is FYNNEI. Trimming removed 9 bases at V and 5 bases at J, with 13 bases between. In DNA form, the CDR3 reads TGTGCCAGGGTATTGGGAGGGTATGGCTACACCTTC. Translating it yields CARVLGGYGYTF.

The table lists this clone with a few counts. The chain has TRBV4-1 and TRBJ2-5; 8 bases match TRBD2. Unmatched junction bases numbered 11, after V lost 4 bases and J lost 7 bases. This CDR3 spans 15 amino acids. The V gene's germline CDR1 is MGHRA and CDR2 YSYEKL. The CDR3 loop reads CASSRRERESGTQYF. In DNA, the CDR3 is TGCGCCAGCAGCCGGCGCGAGCGGGAGAGCGGGACCCAGTACTTC.

J is TRBJ1-2 and V is TRBV30; D remains ambiguous. This CDR3 has 12 amino acids. Per germline, CDR1 GTSNPN and CDR2 SVGIG (reference sequence). Trimming cost V 4 bases and J 1 base, with 7 bases left between them. CDR3: CAWMWSNYGYTF. CDR3 nucleotide sequence: TGTGCCTGGATGTGGAGTAACTATGGCTACACCTTC. Drawing the rest from reference TRBV30 and TRBJ1-2, the complete variable domain is SQTIHQWPATLVQPVGSPLSLECTVEGTSNPNLYWYRQAAGRGLQLLFYSVGIGQISSEVPQNLSASRPQDRQFILSSKKLLLSDSGFYLCAWMWSNYGYTFGSGTRLTVV.

This clone has only one observation. The chain couples TRBV7-9 to TRBJ2-3; the D is unclear. The CDR3 contains 13 residues. V was trimmed by 4 bases and J by 8 bases, leaving 13 bases between them. The germline V gene has CDR1 SEHNR and CDR2 FQNEAQ (reference sequence). The CDR3 sequence is CASSYGDVFTQYF. The CDR3 bases are TGTGCCAGCAGCTATGGAGACGTTTTTACGCAGTATTTT.

The chain carries TRBV6-4 and TRBJ2-6; D is possibly TRBD2 (7 bases). This CDR3 has 15 residues. CDR1 and CDR2 (germline): MRHNA, SNTAGT. V lost 2 bases and J lost 4, with 9 bases in between. This CDR3 is CASSDRGAGANVLTF. The CDR3 coding sequence is TGTGCCAGCAGTGACCGGGGGGCGGGGGCCAACGTCCTGACTTTC.

The CDR3 DNA sequence: TGTGCCAGCAGTGAGAGGAAGGTACGGGTAGATGACGAGCAGTACTTC. This gives the protein CASSERKVRVDDEQYF. The chain carries TRBV2 and TRBJ2-7, with D unclear. The V end lost 3 bases, the J end lost 5 bases, and 20 bases lay between the germline ends. The CDR3 is made up of 16 amino acids. Germline CDR1 is SNHLY and CDR2 is FYNNEI. Full variable domain (outside the CDR3, taken from reference TRBV2 and TRBJ2-7): EPEVTQTPSHQVTQMGQEVILRCVPISNHLYFYWYRQILGQKVEFLVSFYNNEISEKSEIFDDQFSVERPDGSNFTLKIRSTKLEDSAMYFCASSERKVRVDDEQYFGPGTRLTVT.

About this clone: In the same sample, other DNA sequences code for this CDR3. V usage is TRBV6-5 and J usage is TRBJ2-7; the match to TRBD1 covers 10 bases. From germline, CDR1 is MNHEY and CDR2 SVGAGI. The CDR3 has 15 amino acids. J gave up 0 bases and V 2 bases, and 1 base lay outside the gene matches. CDR3 nucleotides: TGTGCCAGCAGTTACCGGGACAGGGGCTCCTACGAGCAGTACTTC. Protein product: CASSYRDRGSYEQYF.

The J gene is TRBJ2-1, the V gene TRBV9, with D tentatively TRBD1 (6 bases). The CDR3 totals 16 residues. Trimming removed 1 base at V and 5 bases at J, with 16 bases between. CDR1 SGDLS and CDR2 YYNGEE come from the germline V gene. CDR3 DNA sequence: TGTGCCAGCAGCGTAAGACAGGTTGGGACGGACAATGAGCAGTTCTTC. Residues: CASSVRQVGTDNEQFF.

This clone was seen just once. This chain joins TRBV6-2 or TRBV6-3 and TRBJ2-3; 8 bases fit TRBD1. This CDR3 contains 16 residues. V shed 4 bases and J 7 bases; nucleotides not matched to a gene: 13. Per germline, CDR1 MNHEY and CDR2 SVGEGT. The CDR3 DNA reads as TGTGCCAGCAGTTCCCCCGGACAGGGATTTAAGAATACGCAGTATTTT. As protein: CASSSPGQGFKNTQYF.

The chain carries TRBV24-1 and TRBJ2-5, with D perhaps TRBD2 (7 bases). Germline CDR1 KGHDR, CDR2 SFDVKD. The V end lost 10 bases, the J end lost 5 bases, and 16 bases lay between the germline ends. The CDR3 has 13 amino acids. CDR3 in DNA: TGTGCCACGAACAGGGACGGGGGGGAGACCCAGTACTTC. As protein: CATNRDGGETQYF.

This clone was detected a few times. The CDR3 protein is CASSDRDRRSEQYF. CDR3 nucleotides: TGTGCCAGCAGTGACCGGGACAGGCGTTCCGAGCAGTACTTC. The chain recombines TRBV25-1 with TRBJ2-7; 8 bases line up with TRBD1. The J segment lost 6 bases and the V segment lost 3 bases, leaving 7 bases of the junction unmatched. The CDR3 extends over 14 amino acids. In germline, CDR1 is MGHDK, CDR2 SYGVNS.

V and J are TRBV7-2 and TRBJ2-5; TRBD1 agrees at 8 bases. Germline-derived CDR1 and CDR2 are SGHTA and FQGNSA. The CDR3 totals 14 residues. J gave up 5 bases and V 4 bases, and 6 bases lay outside the gene matches. The CDR3 DNA sequence: TGTGCCAGCAGCTCGACAGGGGTGGGGGAGACCCAGTACTTC. Translating gives CASSSTGVGETQYF.

The V and J genes are TRBV30 and TRBJ1-4; TRBD1 is a possible D gene (6 bases). Trimming removed 0 bases at V and 10 bases at J, with 24 bases between. The V gene's germline CDR1 is GTSNPN and CDR2 SVGIG (reference sequence). The CDR3 contains 17 residues. Here the CDR3 DNA reads TGTGCCTGGAGTGTAGGGGGATCGCACATGACCGGTGGAAAACTGTTTTTT. It specifies CAWSVGGSHMTGGKLFF.

The chain couples TRBV19 to TRBJ1-2; a weak D match, TRBD1 (5 bases). The length of the CDR3 is 14 residues. Trimming cost V 3 bases and J 7 bases, with 15 bases left between them. Germline CDR1 and CDR2: LNHDA and SQIVND (reference sequence). The CDR3 DNA follows: TGTGCCAGTAGTATCGGCCCTCAGGGAGGTGGCTACACCTTC. This encodes CASSIGPQGGGYTF.

This clone showed up just once. V is TRBV5-1 and J is TRBJ2-3; TRBD2 matches 7 bases. The CDR3 length is 13 residues. V was clipped by 8 bases and J by 3 bases; unmatched bases: 6. From germline, CDR1 is SGHRS and CDR2 YFSETQ. The CDR3 bases are TGCGCCAGTGGACTAGGTTTAACAGATACGCAGTATTTT. Translating gives CASGLGLTDTQYF. The whole variable domain, remainder taken from reference TRBV5-1 and TRBJ2-3, is KAGVTQTPRYLIKTRGQQVTLSCSPISGHRSVSWYQQTPGQGLQFLFEYFSETQRNKGNFPGRFSGRQFSNSRSEMNVSTLELGDSALYLCASGLGLTDTQYFGPGTRLTVL.

This chain links TRBV6-5 with TRBJ1-2; D is ambiguous. The CDR3 runs 15 residues. The V end was cut by 0 bases, the J end by 8 bases, with 16 bases between. The V gene's germline CDR1 is MNHEY and CDR2 SVGAGI. In DNA, the CDR3 is TGTGCCAGCAGTTACTCCGGGAGTATAACGGGAGGCTACACCTTC. It encodes CASSYSGSITGGYTF.